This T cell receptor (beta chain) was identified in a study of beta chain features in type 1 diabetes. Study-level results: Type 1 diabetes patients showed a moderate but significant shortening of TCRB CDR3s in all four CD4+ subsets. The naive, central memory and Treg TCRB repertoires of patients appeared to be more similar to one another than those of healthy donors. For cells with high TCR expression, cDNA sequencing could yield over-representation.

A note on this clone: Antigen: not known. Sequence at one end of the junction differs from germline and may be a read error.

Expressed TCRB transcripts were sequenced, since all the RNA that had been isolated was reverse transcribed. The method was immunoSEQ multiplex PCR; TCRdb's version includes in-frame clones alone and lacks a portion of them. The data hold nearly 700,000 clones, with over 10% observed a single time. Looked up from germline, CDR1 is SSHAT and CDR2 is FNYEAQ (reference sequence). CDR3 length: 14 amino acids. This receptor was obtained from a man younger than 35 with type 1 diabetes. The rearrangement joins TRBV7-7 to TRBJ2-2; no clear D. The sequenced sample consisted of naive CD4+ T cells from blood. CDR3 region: CASSAYEDFGELFF. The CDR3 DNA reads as TGTGCTAGCAGCGCGTATGAGGATTTCGGGGAGCTGTTTTTT.